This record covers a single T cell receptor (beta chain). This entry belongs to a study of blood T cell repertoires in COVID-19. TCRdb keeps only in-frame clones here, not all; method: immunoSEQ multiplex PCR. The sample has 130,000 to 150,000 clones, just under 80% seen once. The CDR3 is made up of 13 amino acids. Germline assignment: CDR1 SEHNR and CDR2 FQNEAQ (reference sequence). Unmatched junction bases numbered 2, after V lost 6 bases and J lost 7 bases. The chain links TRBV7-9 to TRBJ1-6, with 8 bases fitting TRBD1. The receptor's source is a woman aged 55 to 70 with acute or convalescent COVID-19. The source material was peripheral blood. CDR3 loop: CASRTGENSPLHF. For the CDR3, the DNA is TGTGCCAGCAGGACAGGGGAGAATTCACCCCTCCACTTT.